Listed below are T cell receptor beta chains from one sample, sequenced in a study of a mutant IDH1 vaccine in newly diagnosed glioma. Assay used: immunoSEQ multiplex PCR; TCRdb lists only in-frame clones, some missing. Of roughly 130,000 clones in the sample, just under 80% were seen once. These receptors' antigens are unknown. Here the sequenced sample was PBMCs, taken from a glioma patient whose treatment included an IDH1 peptide vaccine. These receptor sequences come from a middle-aged man with glioma. The CDR3 runs from the conserved cysteine through the conserved F or W. The D gene is left open where the match is weak. Expanded clones are given a class, and other clones once, few, many or no size at all.

J gene | clone size | V gene | D gene | CDR3 length | CDR3 protein | CDR3 DNA
TRBJ2-5 | once | TRBV29-1 | TRBD1 | 12 | CSVGTGQETQYF | TGCAGCGTGGGGACAGGCCAAGAGACCCAGTACTTC
TRBJ1-1 | few | TRBV18 | - | 15 | CASSVSGDPGTEAFF | TGTGCCAGCTCAGTAAGCGGGGATCCTGGTACTGAAGCTTTCTTT
TRBJ1-2 | - | TRBV7-2 | - | 15 | CASSSGRGDAYGYTF | TGTGCCAGCAGCTCCGGACGGGGGGACGCCTATGGCTACACCTTC
TRBJ1-2 | few | TRBV6-1 | TRBD1 | 17 | CASSGQQGAKSNSGYTF | TGTGCCAGCAGTGGGCAACAGGGGGCGAAGTCTAATAGCGGCTACACCTTC
TRBJ2-5 | - | TRBV9 | - | 11 | CAGSLQETQYF | TGTGCCGGGTCGCTGCAAGAGACCCAGTACTTC
TRBJ1-2 | - | TRBV10-3 | - | 13 | CAISRASNYGYTF | TGTGCCATCAGCAGAGCTTCTAACTATGGCTACACCTTC
TRBJ2-3 | - | TRBV9 | - | 15 | CASSVAVDSTDTQYF | TGTGCCAGCAGCGTAGCGGTGGATAGCACAGATACGCAGTATTTT
TRBJ2-2 | many | TRBV11-2 | - | 15 | CASSLGRENTGELFF | TGTGCCAGCAGCTTAGGAAGGGAGAACACCGGGGAGCTGTTTTTT
TRBJ2-7 | - | TRBV18 | - | 14 | CASSPEGTSYEQYF | TGTGCCAGCTCTCCCGAGGGTACCTCCTACGAGCAGTACTTC
TRBJ1-1 | - | TRBV6-6 | - | 14 | CASSYSKMHTEAFF | TGTGCCAGCAGTTACTCGAAGATGCACACTGAAGCTTTCTTT
TRBJ2-5 | - | TRBV4-2 | TRBD2 | 14 | CASSQEGGRETQYF | TGTGCCAGCAGCCAAGAAGGCGGGAGGGAGACCCAGTACTTC
TRBJ1-2 | - | TRBV7-2 | TRBD1 | 13 | CASSSGGSYGYTF | TGTGCCAGCAGTTCAGGGGGAAGCTATGGCTACACCTTC
TRBJ2-6 | - | TRBV2 | - | 17 | CASNPRTANSGANVLTF | TGTGCCAGCAATCCCCGGACAGCTAACTCTGGGGCCAACGTCCTGACTTTC
TRBJ2-7 | once | TRBV7-9 | TRBD1 | 16 | CASSLPRDRGVVEQYF | TGTGCCAGCAGCTTACCACGGGACAGGGGTGTCGTCGAGCAGTACTTC
TRBJ1-2 | once | TRBV27 | - | 14 | CATSGDGSNYGYTF | TGTGCCACCTCCGGGGACGGGTCGAACTATGGCTACACCTTC
TRBJ1-2 | - | TRBV9 | TRBD1 | 16 | CASSVPQGALTYGYTF | TGTGCCAGCAGCGTCCCACAGGGGGCCCTCACCTATGGCTACACCTTC
TRBJ2-1 | - | TRBV28 | TRBD1 | 16 | CASSLFGDRGYNEQFF | TGTGCCAGCAGTTTATTTGGGGACAGGGGGTACAATGAGCAGTTCTTC
TRBJ2-7 | - | TRBV15 | - | 15 | CATSASVDFSYEQYF | TGTGCCACCAGCGCGAGTGTAGATTTCTCCTACGAGCAGTACTTC
TRBJ1-1 | - | TRBV2 | - | 15 | CASSGVEGLNTEAFF | TGTGCCAGCAGTGGGGTAGAGGGATTGAACACTGAAGCTTTCTTT
TRBJ1-5 | many | TRBV5-5 | - | 17 | CASSLTMADYSNQPQHF | TGTGCCAGCAGCCTCACGATGGCAGACTATAGCAATCAGCCCCAGCATTTT
TRBJ2-7 | - | TRBV2 | - | 13 | CASNDLPVYEQYF | TGTGCCAGCAACGACTTACCTGTTTACGAGCAGTACTTC
TRBJ2-1 | - | TRBV27 | TRBD2 | 15 | CASYLGGGTYNEQFF | TGTGCCAGCTACCTGGGGGGAGGGACCTACAATGAGCAGTTCTTC
TRBJ2-3 | once | TRBV30 | - | 11 | CAWSGGRAQYF | TGTGCCTGGAGTGGGGGCCGGGCGCAGTATTTT
TRBJ2-3 | - | TRBV23-1 | - | 17 | CASSQSPHLGGTDTQYF | TGCGCCAGCAGTCAATCACCGCATTTAGGGGGAACAGATACGCAGTATTTT